These T cell receptor beta chains were read from a single sample in a study of shared clonotypes between healthy human individuals. This table comes from immunoSEQ multiplex PCR, and its TCRdb copy is limited to in-frame clones, with some not included. This sample has about 680,000 clones, with around three quarters found just once. Sequenced input: memory CD4+ T cells sorted from blood. Receptor source: a woman in her twenties or thirties in good health. The CDR3 runs from the conserved cysteine through the conserved F or W. D genes are given only for firm matches. Clone size appears in some rows only: once, few, many, or a class for an expanded clone.

j_call,clone_size,v_call,d_call,cdr3_nt,cdr3_aa
TRBJ2-5,-,TRBV6-1,TRBD1,TGTGCCAGCAGTCAAGTAGGACAGGGAAACCAAGAGACCCAGTACTTC,CASSQVGQGNQETQYF
TRBJ2-3,-,TRBV4-2,TRBD1,TGTGCCAGCAGCCAAAGGGGACAGGGGGCTTTAGATACGCAGTATTTT,CASSQRGQGALDTQYF
TRBJ2-5,few,TRBV6-1,-,TGTGCCAGCAGCGAAGGGGCGGTGGCCCAAGAGACCCAGTACTTC,CASSEGAVAQETQYF
TRBJ1-1,-,TRBV5-1,TRBD1,TGCGCCAGCAGCTGGGGGGACAGCATGAACACTGAAGCTTTCTTT,CASSWGDSMNTEAFF
TRBJ2-5,-,TRBV14,TRBD2,TGTGCCAGCAGCCAAAGATTCCGTAGCGGGAGCGGAGAGACCCAGTACTTC,CASSQRFRSGSGETQYF
TRBJ2-3,-,TRBV5-5,-,TGTGCCAGCAGCTTGTTTGGACCAGGGGCGGATACGCAGTATTTT,CASSLFGPGADTQYF
TRBJ1-3,few,TRBV28,-,TGTGCCAGCAGTCCCACCTTGGCGGGAAACACCATATATTTT,CASSPTLAGNTIYF
TRBJ1-3,-,TRBV5-4,-,TGTGCCAGTGGCGACTGGAGCTCTGGAAACACCATATATTTT,CASGDWSSGNTIYF
TRBJ2-7,few,TRBV18,TRBD1,TGTGCCAGCTCACCCGGGACAGGGGGCTCGGGAGGCGAGCAGTACTTC,CASSPGTGGSGGEQYF
TRBJ2-1,-,TRBV21-1,-,TGTGCCAGCAGCCCAACCGTCCCCCCTAGCGGATCTCTATTCTCCTTCTACAATGAGCAGTTCTTC,CASSPTVPPSGSLFSFYNEQFF
TRBJ1-5,few,TRBV11-2,-,TGTGCCAGCAGCTTAGATCTTGCCCAGCCCCAGCATTTT,CASSLDLAQPQHF
TRBJ2-1,-,TRBV23-1,TRBD2,TGCGCCAGCAGTCAATCGAGCCTAGCGGGAGAGAATGAGCAGTTCTTC,CASSQSSLAGENEQFF
TRBJ2-5,few,TRBV7-2,-,TGTGCCAGCACCACTTTCCAGGATACGCAGACCCAGTACTTC,CASTTFQDTQTQYF
TRBJ2-7,-,TRBV28,-,TGTGCCAGCAGTTTATATACAGCCATAGGGGAGCAGTACTTC,CASSLYTAIGEQYF
TRBJ2-5,few,TRBV7-6,TRBD2,TGTGCCAGCAGCTTAGGTCTTAGCGGGCCGGCAGAGACCCAGTACTTC,CASSLGLSGPAETQYF
TRBJ2-1,-,TRBV6-5,TRBD1,TGTGCCAGCAGTTACACAGGGGGCCAATATGAGCAGTTCTTC,CASSYTGGQYEQFF
TRBJ1-1,-,TRBV6-5,TRBD1,TGTGCCAGCAGGAAGGGGGCGGGGAACACTGAAGCTTTCTTT,CASRKGAGNTEAFF
TRBJ1-1,-,TRBV13,-,TGTGCCAGCAGCCCAAGGCCATGGGATTTCTTT,CASSPRPWDFF
TRBJ1-1,-,TRBV6-5,-,TGTGCCAGCAGTTACTCCTACGACACCGCTACTTTCTTT,CASSYSYDTATFF
TRBJ1-3,-,TRBV2,-,TGTGCCAGCAGTGAAGCGCTTCGGGACATCGGAGGCACCATATATTTT,CASSEALRDIGGTIYF
TRBJ1-2,-,TRBV7-9,-,TGTGCCAGCAGCTTAAACTTTAGGGCAGGGCCTAATTATGGCTACACCTTC,CASSLNFRAGPNYGYTF
TRBJ2-1,few,TRBV5-1,-,TGCGCCAGCAGCCACGGTACTTTGGGCAATGAGCAGTTCTTC,CASSHGTLGNEQFF
TRBJ2-3,-,TRBV11-2,-,TGTGCCAGCAGCTGGGGGACCTCAACACGGGCAGATACGCAGTATTTT,CASSWGTSTRADTQYF
TRBJ1-4,-,TRBV2,TRBD1,TGTGCCAGCAGGTCAGACAGGGCCAAACTGTTTTTT,CASRSDRAKLFF
TRBJ2-2,-,TRBV19,-,TGTGCCAGTATCACACGCCGCGGCGCCGGGGAGCTGTTTTTT,CASITRRGAGELFF
TRBJ2-1,-,TRBV7-9,TRBD2,TGTGCCAGCAGCTTGAGCCTAGCGGGGCAGTACAATGAGCAGTTCTTC,CASSLSLAGQYNEQFF
TRBJ2-2,-,TRBV7-3,-,TGTGCCAGCAGCAAAGGGGTTAACACCGGGGAGCTGTTTTTT,CASSKGVNTGELFF
TRBJ1-1,-,TRBV28,TRBD1,TGTGCCAGCAGTTTGGGTGACAGGGTCCCTGAAGCTTTCTTT,CASSLGDRVPEAFF
TRBJ1-5,-,TRBV18,TRBD1,TGTGCCACCACAGGGGGCGAGGATCAGCCCCAGCATTTT,CATTGGEDQPQHF
TRBJ2-5,many,TRBV29-1,TRBD2,TGCAGCGCGGGTCCCACTAGCGGTTCTCGAGAGACCCAGTACTTC,CSAGPTSGSRETQYF
TRBJ2-7,few,TRBV7-8,TRBD1,TGTGCCAGCAGCTTAGACAGGGGGCTGGGGGAGCAGTACTTC,CASSLDRGLGEQYF
TRBJ2-5,-,TRBV28,-,TGTGCCAGCAATCGGCTAGCCTCGGGTGGGACCCAGTACTTC,CASNRLASGGTQYF
TRBJ2-3,-,TRBV7-9,-,TGTGCCAGCGGGCGGGAAACCAGCACAGATACGCAGTATTTT,CASGRETSTDTQYF
TRBJ2-2,-,TRBV4-1,-,TGCGCCAGCAGCCGCCCCCCAGATTGGGAGCTGTTTTTT,CASSRPPDWELFF
TRBJ2-7,-,TRBV19,TRBD2,TGTGCCAGTAGTATACCTAGCGGGAGCTCCTACGAGCAGTACTTC,CASSIPSGSSYEQYF
TRBJ2-4,-,TRBV5-1,-,TGCGCCAGCAGCCTCTATCCGCCCGATTGGGAAGCCAAAAACATTCAGTACTTC,CASSLYPPDWEAKNIQYF
TRBJ2-1,few,TRBV5-1,-,TGCGCCAGCAGCCTGGACGTTAGCTCCTACAATGAGCAGTTCTTC,CASSLDVSSYNEQFF
TRBJ2-7,-,TRBV28,TRBD1,TGTGCCAGCAGCGGGGGGACAGGGTACGGCGACGAGCAGTACTTC,CASSGGTGYGDEQYF
TRBJ2-2,many,TRBV19,TRBD1,TGTGCCAGTAGTATAGTCACAGGGGGCACCGGGGAGCTGTTTTTT,CASSIVTGGTGELFF
TRBJ1-1,once,TRBV10-3,-,TGTGCCACCTCCAGGATTGCGGAGAACACTGAAGCTTTCTTT,CATSRIAENTEAFF
TRBJ2-5,-,TRBV10-2,-,TGCGCCAGCAGTGACCGGGCTAGCGTGCAAGAGACCCAGTACTTC,CASSDRASVQETQYF
TRBJ2-1,few,TRBV19,TRBD2,TGTGCCAGTAGTATCTCCTCAGCGGGAGGGTACAATGAGCAGTTCTTC,CASSISSAGGYNEQFF
TRBJ1-1,-,TRBV5-1,TRBD1,TGCGCCAGCAGCTCCCGATCCCAGGGGGGGTATAACACTGAAGCTTTCTTT,CASSSRSQGGYNTEAFF
TRBJ2-2,-,TRBV2,-,TGTGCCAGCAGTTCCCGGACTTCTTACACCGGGGAGCTGTTTTTT,CASSSRTSYTGELFF
TRBJ2-5,-,TRBV7-3,-,TGTGCCAGCAGCTCACAGGACAGTGCCCAGTACTTC,CASSSQDSAQYF
TRBJ2-7,-,TRBV6-1,-,TGTGCCAGCAGTAGAACCGGGCCCTACGAGCAGTACTTC,CASSRTGPYEQYF
TRBJ1-5,few,TRBV7-2,-,TGTGCCAGCAGCAAGCGCTTCCGGGATAGCAATCAGCCCCAGCATTTT,CASSKRFRDSNQPQHF
TRBJ1-1,few,TRBV7-8,TRBD1,TGTGCCAGCAGACTTCTCCCCGGGACAGGGGGCGCTGGGAACACTGAAGCTTTCTTT,CASRLLPGTGGAGNTEAFF
TRBJ2-2,once,TRBV28,-,TGTGCGCGGACCTACACCGGGGAGCTGTTTTTT,CARTYTGELFF